The clone carrying this T cell receptor (beta chain) occurred many times. This entry belongs to a study of T cells in Graves' hyperthyroidism and ophthalmopathy. The V and J ends lost 4 bases and 4 bases respectively, with 17 bases between them. The CDR3 extends over 16 amino acids. Germline CDR1 and CDR2: WSHSY and SAAADI. Amplification of TCR beta CDR3 regions used RNA as the template. The study used the HTBI primer set for a first-round RT-PCR of the TCR CDR3. TCRdb ran MiXCR on the multiplex PCR reads and lists one entry per CDR3 protein. The repertoire holds hundreds of thousands of distinct CDR3 sequences, with under 45% as singletons.

This chain joins TRBV10-2 and TRBJ1-3; maybe TRBD1 (6 bases). Sequenced input: blood. This TCR was recovered from a woman in her thirties or forties with Graves' hyperthyroidism. The CDR3 region has the DNA TGCGCCAGCAGTGGACGTGGGGGCAGCGGAGGAAACACCATATATTTT. Translation: CASSGRGGSGGNTIYF.